These 32 T cell receptor beta chains originate from one sample sequenced in a study of T cell responses to AZD1222 COVID-19 vaccine. TCRdb's table, derived via immunoSEQ multiplex PCR, lists solely in-frame clones and lacks some. The table shows about 60,000 clones, with 86% occurring only once. Material: peripheral blood, obtained 28 days after the second AZD1222 dose. Receptors originate from an adult who received the AZD1222 COVID-19 vaccine.

The J gene is TRBJ2-3, the V gene TRBV5-1; either TRBD1 or TRBD2 may fit D (6 bases each). CDR3 length equals 12 residues. Trimming took 5 bases from V and 5 from J, leaving 9 bases between them. Germline CDR1 reads SGHRS; CDR2 reads YFSETQ. CDR3 DNA: TGCGCCAGCAGAAGGGGGGAAGATACGCAGTATTTT. This encodes CASRRGEDTQYF.

The rearrangement uses TRBV19 and TRBJ1-2, with 8 bases aligning to TRBD1. V trimming: 1 base; J trimming: 0 bases; junction bases outside the gene matches: 4. CDR3 length: 16 amino acids. The V gene's germline CDR1 is LNHDA and CDR2 SQIVND (reference sequence). The CDR3 loop is CASSIVDRGANYGYTF. The CDR3 DNA is TGTGCCAGTAGTATAGTTGACAGGGGAGCTAACTATGGCTACACCTTC.

V and J are TRBV23-1 and TRBJ2-2; D possibly matches TRBD1 or TRBD2 (5 bases each). TRBV23-1 is designated an ORF whose function remains uncertain. The CDR3 sequence is 19 residues long. V was trimmed by 4 bases and J by 0 bases, leaving 21 bases between them. CDR3 in DNA: TGCGCCAGCAGTCCTGGGACCGCCCCTGGGGCAGCGAACACCGGGGAGCTGTTTTTT. Amino acids: CASSPGTAPGAANTGELFF.

This chain joins TRBV19 and TRBJ2-6; D unclear. There are 15 residues in the CDR3. With 6 bases removed from V and 0 bases from J, the gap between germline ends came to 9 bases. Germline assignment: CDR1 LNHDA and CDR2 SQIVND (reference sequence). CDR3 nucleotides: TGTGCCAGTAGCCCCCCACTCTCTGGGGCCAACGTCCTGACTTTC. Protein: CASSPPLSGANVLTF.

This clone has just a few counts. The rearrangement uses TRBV2 and TRBJ2-2, with 7 bases fitting TRBD1. The CDR3 totals 17 residues. The V gene end was trimmed by 10 bases and the J gene end by 4 bases; junction bases not matched to a gene: 18. Germline V gene data show CDR1 as SNHLY and CDR2 as FYNNEI. The CDR3 nucleotides read TGTGCCACCTGCCCTGACAGGGAAAGGATGAGCACCGGGGAGCTGTTTTTT. Translated, it gives CATCPDRERMSTGELFF.

The V and J genes are TRBV19 and TRBJ2-1; a weak D match, TRBD1 (5 bases). The germline CDR1 and CDR2 sequences are LNHDA and SQIVND (reference sequence). This CDR3 comprises 14 residues. Trimming left V 9 bases short and J 9 bases short, with 21 bases between. The DNA for the CDR3 is TGTGCCAGCGGCCGACAGAACTACAATGGTGAGCAGTTCTTC. Encoded protein: CASGRQNYNGEQFF.

The chain employs TRBV19 and TRBJ1-2; 11 bases are a match to TRBD1. Germline assignment: CDR1 LNHDA and CDR2 SQIVND (reference sequence). This CDR3 contains 15 residues. V shed 5 bases, J shed 4 bases, and the junction held 6 bases outside the gene matches. The CDR3 is CASSPRTGGGYGYTF. CDR3 nucleotides: TGTGCCAGTAGTCCAAGGACAGGGGGCGGCTATGGCTACACCTTC.

The genes are TRBV19 and TRBJ1-2, with D perhaps TRBD1 (5 bases). V was shortened by 5 bases and J by 3 bases, with 13 bases between the two germline ends. CDR3 length: 14 amino acids. Germline assignment: CDR1 LNHDA and CDR2 SQIVND (reference sequence). The CDR3, as DNA: TGTGCCAGTAGTTGGCAGGGTGTGGACTATGGCTACACCTTC. As protein: CASSWQGVDYGYTF.

The J gene is TRBJ1-1, the V gene TRBV30; D is uncertain. The V end was cut by 2 bases, the J end by 0 bases, with 19 bases between. The CDR3 is 17 amino acids. CDR1 is GTSNPN and CDR2 is SVGIG in the germline V gene (reference sequence). The CDR3 loop reads CAWSTLGLPSMNTEAFF. The CDR3 DNA reads TGTGCCTGGAGTACTTTGGGCCTTCCCAGTATGAACACTGAAGCTTTCTTT.

The V gene is TRBV11-2, the J gene TRBJ1-2; D is ambiguous. The length of the CDR3 is 15 residues. The germline gives CDR1 SGHAT, CDR2 FQNNGV. Trimming took 3 bases from V and 2 from J, leaving 13 bases between them. CDR3 amino acids: CASSLWVNSNYGYTF. DNA for the CDR3: TGTGCCAGCAGCTTGTGGGTTAATTCGAACTATGGCTACACCTTC. Full variable domain (missing parts from reference TRBV11-2 and TRBJ1-2): EAGVAQSPRYKIIEKRQSVAFWCNPISGHATLYWYQQILGQGPKLLIQFQNNGVVDDSQLPKDRFSAERLKGVDSTLKIQPAKLEDSAVYLCASSLWVNSNYGYTFGSGTRLTVV.

This chain connects TRBV7-8 to TRBJ1-5; the match to TRBD1 covers 9 bases. Germline CDR1 and CDR2: SGHVS and FQNEAQ. The CDR3 totals 18 residues. V shed 5 bases and J 2 bases; nucleotides not matched to a gene: 13. This chain's CDR3 is CASSPYNHRGPGNQPQHF. DNA for the CDR3: TGTGCCAGCAGCCCATACAATCACAGGGGGCCGGGCAATCAGCCCCAGCATTTT.

The rearrangement joins TRBV5-6 to TRBJ2-5; D not certain. The CDR3 totals 13 residues. CDR1 SGHDT and CDR2 YYEEEE come from the germline V gene. V gave up 2 bases and J gave up 2 bases, with 7 bases separating them. The CDR3: CASSFWRQETQYF. DNA for the CDR3: TGTGCCAGCAGCTTTTGGCGGCAAGAGACCCAGTACTTC.

V gene TRBV11-2 combines with J gene TRBJ2-5; D gene unclear. Per the germline V gene, CDR1 is SGHAT and CDR2 is FQNNGV. The CDR3 spans 12 residues. V dropped 6 bases and J dropped 5 bases, with 10 bases sitting between them. CDR3 in DNA: TGTGCCAGCAGGCTAGAGAGTGAGACCCAGTACTTC. Residues: CASRLESETQYF.

The gene calls are TRBV5-6 and TRBJ2-5, with D maybe TRBD2 (5 bases). CDR1 is SGHDT, CDR2 YYEEEE, per germline. V was cut by 2 bases and J by 4 bases, with 9 bases left in between. The CDR3 is made up of 13 amino acids. The CDR3 DNA follows: TGTGCCAGCAGCTTTGGGAGAACAGAGACCCAGTACTTC. Encoded protein: CASSFGRTETQYF. The entire variable domain, with the rest obtained from reference TRBV5-6 and TRBJ2-5, is as follows: DAGVTQSPTHLIKTRGQQVTLRCSPKSGHDTVSWYQQALGQGPQFIFQYYEEEERQRGNFPDRFSGHQFPNYSSELNVNALLLGDSALYLCASSFGRTETQYFGPGTRLLVL.

The chain joins TRBV6-1 to TRBJ2-2; no reliable D call. CDR1 and CDR2 (germline): MNHNS, SASEGT. Trimming cost V 1 base and J 2 bases, with 8 bases left between them. The CDR3 extends over 15 amino acids. The CDR3 protein is CASSEEGSNTGELFF. The CDR3 coding sequence is TGTGCCAGCAGTGAAGAAGGATCTAACACCGGGGAGCTGTTTTTT.

The CDR3 here is CASSLVPRDGYNEQFF. The CDR3 DNA reads TGCGCCAGCAGCTTGGTCCCGCGGGACGGTTACAATGAGCAGTTCTTC. The chain combines TRBV5-1 with TRBJ2-1, with a possible D match to TRBD2 (6 bases). Between the trimmed V and J ends, which lost 0 bases and 4 bases, there was a span of 14 bases. Germline V gives CDR1 SGHRS, CDR2 YFSETQ. This CDR3 is 16 amino acids long.

CDR3 sequence reads: CASSCRRTGSSYNSPLHF. The CDR3 nucleotides are TGTGCCAGCAGCTGCCGACGTACAGGGAGCTCCTATAATTCACCCCTCCACTTT. The V call is TRBV7-4, the J call TRBJ1-6, with D possibly matching TRBD1 (6 bases). Germline values: CDR1 SGHVT, CDR2 SQSDAQ. The length of the CDR3 is 18 residues. Trimming left V 4 bases short and J 0 bases short, with 16 bases between.

Remarks on this clone: This CDR3 is also generated by other DNA sequences in the sample. The rearrangement uses TRBV12-3 or TRBV12-4 and TRBJ2-5; D gene unclear. There are 11 residues in the CDR3. V lost 1 base, J lost 5 bases, and 2 bases lay in between. The CDR3 nucleotides read TGTGCCAGCAGTTTAGGGGAGACCCAGTACTTC. It is translated as CASSLGETQYF.

J is TRBJ2-2 and V is TRBV6-4; D uncertain. This CDR3 comprises 16 residues. CDR1 MRHNA and CDR2 SNTAGT come from the germline V gene. Deletions cut 4 bases from V and 0 bases from J, with 12 bases between. The CDR3 nucleotides read TGTGCCAGCAGTGCCATCTCGAATTCGAACACCGGGGAGCTGTTTTTT. Translation: CASSAISNSNTGELFF.

This clone has just one count. The J gene is TRBJ1-5, the V gene TRBV27, with a weak D call TRBD1 (6 bases). Germline loops: CDR1 MNHEY, CDR2 SMNVEV (reference sequence). V was cut by 0 bases and J by 9 bases, with 9 bases left in between. The CDR3 contains 13 residues. DNA for the CDR3: TGTGCCAGCAGTTTATCGGAGGGGGGGCCCCAGCATTTT. Translation: CASSLSEGGPQHF.

The rearrangement uses TRBV18 and TRBJ2-1; unclear D gene. V was pared by 0 bases and J by 10 bases, with 10 bases between. This CDR3 spans 13 amino acids. The germline gives CDR1 KGHSH, CDR2 LQKENI. Here the CDR3 reads CASSPPAVGEQFF. As DNA, the CDR3 is TGTGCCAGCTCACCACCGGCGGTGGGGGAGCAGTTCTTC.

The rearrangement uses TRBV30 and TRBJ2-3; 8 nucleotides agree with TRBD2. The CDR3 loop spans 15 amino acids. Trimming cost V 3 bases and J 0 bases; bases outside gene matches: 5. The germline V gene has CDR1 GTSNPN and CDR2 SVGIG (reference sequence). In DNA form, the CDR3 reads TGTGCCTGGAGGAAGCGGGGGCAAAGCACAGATACGCAGTATTTT. Translated, it gives CAWRKRGQSTDTQYF.

V usage is TRBV18 and J usage is TRBJ2-7; D is uncertain. Germline loops: CDR1 KGHSH, CDR2 LQKENI. The CDR3 is made up of 13 amino acids. Trimming removed 2 bases at V and 3 bases at J, with 8 bases between. CDR3 nucleotide sequence: TGTGCCAGCTCACCAGGAAACAGCTACGAGCAGTACTTC. Translation gives CASSPGNSYEQYF.

The chain carries TRBV30 and TRBJ1-5; D is uncertain. In germline, CDR1 is GTSNPN, CDR2 SVGIG (reference sequence). The CDR3 runs 14 residues. The ends were cut back, 0 bases at V and 5 bases at J, with 11 bases in the middle. The CDR3 here is CAWSVLTVDQPQHF. The CDR3 DNA reads as TGTGCCTGGAGTGTACTGACGGTCGATCAGCCCCAGCATTTT.

CDR3 region: CASSLPGGAEAFF. CDR3 nucleotide sequence: TGCGCCAGCAGCTTACCGGGAGGGGCTGAAGCTTTCTTT. This chain connects TRBV5-1 to TRBJ1-1; tentatively, D is TRBD1 (5 bases). The V end was cut by 2 bases, the J end by 6 bases, with 11 bases between. CDR3 length: 13 residues. Germline lookup yields CDR1 SGHRS and CDR2 YFSETQ.

The chain couples TRBV6-2 or TRBV6-3 to TRBJ2-1; D may be TRBD2 (5 bases). The germline V gene has CDR1 MNHEY and CDR2 SVGEGT. The V end lost 5 bases, the J end lost 12 bases, and 17 bases lay between the germline ends. This CDR3 has 13 residues. The DNA for the CDR3 is TGTGCCAGCAGTCTAAAAGGAGCGAGCGGGCAGTTCTTC. Its protein is CASSLKGASGQFF.

The J gene is TRBJ2-1, the V gene TRBV3-1 (or the pseudogene TRBV3-2); the match to TRBD1 covers 9 bases. V was clipped by 4 bases and J by 6 bases; unmatched bases: 7. This CDR3 contains 15 residues. Germline V gene sequence: CDR1 LGHDT, CDR2 YNNKEL (reference sequence). This chain's CDR3 is CASSLPGQGINEQFF. CDR3 DNA: TGTGCCAGCAGCCTCCCGGGACAGGGTATCAATGAGCAGTTCTTC.

The V call is TRBV18, the J call TRBJ2-7; the match to TRBD1 covers 10 bases. The CDR3 length is 17 residues. The germline V gene has CDR1 KGHSH and CDR2 LQKENI. V shed 5 bases and J 1 base; nucleotides not matched to a gene: 11. DNA of the CDR3: TGTGCCAGCTCAGCCAAGGTCCCGGGACAGGGGTCCTACGAGCAGTACTTC. Protein sequence: CASSAKVPGQGSYEQYF.

The rearrangement links TRBV5-4 to TRBJ2-1; D uncertain. The germline V and J ends were trimmed by 1 base and 6 bases, with 5 bases remaining between them. Germline assignment: CDR1 SGHNT and CDR2 YYREEE (reference sequence). The CDR3 covers 12 residues. CDR3 DNA: TGTGCCAGCAGCTTGATCGGCAATGAGCAGTTCTTC. As protein: CASSLIGNEQFF.

This chain links TRBV5-5 with TRBJ1-4; D might be TRBD1 (5 bases). This CDR3 region has 15 residues. Germline CDR1 SGHKS, CDR2 YYEKEE (reference sequence). V dropped 2 bases and J dropped 4 bases, with 12 bases sitting between them. Here the CDR3 DNA reads TGTGCCAGCAGCTTAACGGGGGACCGTAATGAAAAACTGTTTTTT. Translation: CASSLTGDRNEKLFF.

J is TRBJ2-7 and V is TRBV29-1; 7 bases match TRBD1. CDR3 length: 15 residues. J gave up 1 base and V 2 bases, and 8 bases lay outside the gene matches. The germline V gene encodes CDR1 SQVTM and CDR2 ANQGSEA. CDR3 sequence (DNA): TGCAGCGTTGAATCAAGGACAGGACCATCCTACGAGCAGTACTTC. Residues: CSVESRTGPSYEQYF.

The sample holds one count of this clone. The rearrangement uses TRBV4-3 and TRBJ2-4; D possibly corresponds to TRBD1 (7 bases). The CDR3 contains 15 residues. Germline V lookup: CDR1 LGHNA, CDR2 YSLEER. The ends were cut back, 1 base at V and 8 bases at J, with 15 bases in the middle. CDR3 bases: TGCGCCAGCAGCCAAGCCGGACAGGAGGGGGACATTCAGTACTTC. This codes for CASSQAGQEGDIQYF.